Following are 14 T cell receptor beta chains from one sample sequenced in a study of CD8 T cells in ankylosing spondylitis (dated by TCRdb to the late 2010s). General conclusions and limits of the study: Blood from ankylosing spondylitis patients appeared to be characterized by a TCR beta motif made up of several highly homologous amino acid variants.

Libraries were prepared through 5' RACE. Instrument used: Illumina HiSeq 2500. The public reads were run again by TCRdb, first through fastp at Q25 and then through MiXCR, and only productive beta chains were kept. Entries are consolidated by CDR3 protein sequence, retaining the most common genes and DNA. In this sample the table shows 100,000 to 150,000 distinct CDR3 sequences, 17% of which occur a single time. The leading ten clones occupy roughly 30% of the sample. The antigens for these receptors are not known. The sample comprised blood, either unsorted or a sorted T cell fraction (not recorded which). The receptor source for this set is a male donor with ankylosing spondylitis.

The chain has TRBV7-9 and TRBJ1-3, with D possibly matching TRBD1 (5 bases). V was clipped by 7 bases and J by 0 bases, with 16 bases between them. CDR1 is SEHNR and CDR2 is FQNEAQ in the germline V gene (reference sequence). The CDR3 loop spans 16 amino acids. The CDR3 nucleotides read TGTGCCAGCACCCTACCCCCAGACAGCTCTGGAAACACCATATATTTT. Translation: CASTLPPDSSGNTIYF.

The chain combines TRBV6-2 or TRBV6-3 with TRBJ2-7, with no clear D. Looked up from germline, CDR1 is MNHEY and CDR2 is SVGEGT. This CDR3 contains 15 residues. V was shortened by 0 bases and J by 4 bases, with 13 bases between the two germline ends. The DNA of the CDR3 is TGTGCCAGCAGTTACTCGATCGGTTCATATTACGAGCAGTACTTC. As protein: CASSYSIGSYYEQYF.

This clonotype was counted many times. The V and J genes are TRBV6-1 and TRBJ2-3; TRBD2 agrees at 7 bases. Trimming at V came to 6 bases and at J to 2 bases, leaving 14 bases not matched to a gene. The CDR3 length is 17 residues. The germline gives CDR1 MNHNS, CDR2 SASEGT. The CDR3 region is CASSPMSGGLPTDTQYF. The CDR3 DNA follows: TGTGCCAGCAGCCCCATGTCGGGGGGTCTCCCCACAGATACGCAGTATTTT.

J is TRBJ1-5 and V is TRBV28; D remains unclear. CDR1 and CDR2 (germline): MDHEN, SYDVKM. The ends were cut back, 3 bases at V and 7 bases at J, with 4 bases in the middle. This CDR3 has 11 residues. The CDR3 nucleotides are TGTGCCAGCAGTTTTCGGCAGCCCCAGCATTTT. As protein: CASSFRQPQHF.

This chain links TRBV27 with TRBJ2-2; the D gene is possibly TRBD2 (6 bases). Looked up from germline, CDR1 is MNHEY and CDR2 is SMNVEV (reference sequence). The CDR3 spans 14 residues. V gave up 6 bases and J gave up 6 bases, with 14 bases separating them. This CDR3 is CASSIRGSAGELFF. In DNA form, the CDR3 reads TGTGCCAGCAGCATCCGGGGGTCTGCCGGGGAGCTGTTTTTT.

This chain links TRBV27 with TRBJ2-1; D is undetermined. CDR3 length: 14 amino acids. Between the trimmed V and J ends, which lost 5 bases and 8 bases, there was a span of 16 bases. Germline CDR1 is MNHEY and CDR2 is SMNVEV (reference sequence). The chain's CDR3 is CASSPVGEGYEQFF. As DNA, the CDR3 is TGTGCCAGCAGTCCGGTCGGTGAAGGCTATGAGCAGTTCTTC.

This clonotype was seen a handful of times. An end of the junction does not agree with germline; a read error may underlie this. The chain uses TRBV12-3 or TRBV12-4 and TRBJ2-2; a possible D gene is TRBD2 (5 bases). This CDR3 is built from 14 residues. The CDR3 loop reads CASSSRENPGELFF. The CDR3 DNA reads TGTGCCAGCAGTTCGAGGGAGAACCCCGGGGAGCTGTTTTTT.

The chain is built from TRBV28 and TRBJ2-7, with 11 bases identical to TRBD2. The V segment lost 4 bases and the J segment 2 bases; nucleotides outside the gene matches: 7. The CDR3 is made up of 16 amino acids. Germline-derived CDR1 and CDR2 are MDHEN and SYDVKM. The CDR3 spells CASSSASGGTAYEQYF. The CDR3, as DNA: TGTGCCAGCAGTTCAGCTAGCGGGGGGACGGCCTACGAGCAGTACTTC.

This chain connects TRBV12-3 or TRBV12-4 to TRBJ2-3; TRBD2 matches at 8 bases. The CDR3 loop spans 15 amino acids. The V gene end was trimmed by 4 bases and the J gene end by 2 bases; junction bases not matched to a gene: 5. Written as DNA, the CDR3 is TGTGCCAGCAGTTCTCTACTAGCGGACACAGATACGCAGTATTTT. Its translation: CASSSLLADTDTQYF.

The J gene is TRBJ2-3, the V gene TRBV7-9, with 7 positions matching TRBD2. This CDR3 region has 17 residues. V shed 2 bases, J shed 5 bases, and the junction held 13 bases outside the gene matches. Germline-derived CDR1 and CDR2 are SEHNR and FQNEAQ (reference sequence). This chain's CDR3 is CASSLPHTSASLDTQYF. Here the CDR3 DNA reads TGTGCCAGCAGCTTACCCCATACTAGCGCTTCCTTAGATACGCAGTATTTT.

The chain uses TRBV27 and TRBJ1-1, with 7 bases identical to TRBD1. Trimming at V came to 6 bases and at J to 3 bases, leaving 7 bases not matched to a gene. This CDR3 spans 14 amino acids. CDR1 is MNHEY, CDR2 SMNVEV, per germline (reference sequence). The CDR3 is CASRIGGSDTEAFF. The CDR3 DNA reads TGTGCCAGCAGGATAGGGGGCAGCGACACTGAAGCTTTCTTT.

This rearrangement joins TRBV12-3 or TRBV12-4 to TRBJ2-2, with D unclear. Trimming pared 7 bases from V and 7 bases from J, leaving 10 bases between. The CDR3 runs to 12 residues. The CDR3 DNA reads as TGTGCCAGCAACCTCGCGGTCGGGGAGCTGTTTTTT. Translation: CASNLAVGELFF.

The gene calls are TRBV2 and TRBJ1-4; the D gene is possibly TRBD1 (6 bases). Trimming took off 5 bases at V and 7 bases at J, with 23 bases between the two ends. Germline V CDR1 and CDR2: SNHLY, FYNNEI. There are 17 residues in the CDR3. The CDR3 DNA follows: TGTGCCAGCAGTACACCCGGGACACCTCGGTTCGGTGAAAAACTGTTTTTT. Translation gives CASSTPGTPRFGEKLFF.

CDR3 amino acids: CASSRRDRGDTEAFF. CDR3 coding DNA: TGTGCCAGCAGTCGCCGGGACAGGGGGGACACTGAAGCTTTCTTT. V gene TRBV6-1 combines with J gene TRBJ1-1; 11 bases line up with TRBD1. Trimming removed 5 bases from V and 3 bases from J; junction bases left unmatched: 5. Germline V gene sequence: CDR1 MNHNS, CDR2 SASEGT. The CDR3 is 15 amino acids.